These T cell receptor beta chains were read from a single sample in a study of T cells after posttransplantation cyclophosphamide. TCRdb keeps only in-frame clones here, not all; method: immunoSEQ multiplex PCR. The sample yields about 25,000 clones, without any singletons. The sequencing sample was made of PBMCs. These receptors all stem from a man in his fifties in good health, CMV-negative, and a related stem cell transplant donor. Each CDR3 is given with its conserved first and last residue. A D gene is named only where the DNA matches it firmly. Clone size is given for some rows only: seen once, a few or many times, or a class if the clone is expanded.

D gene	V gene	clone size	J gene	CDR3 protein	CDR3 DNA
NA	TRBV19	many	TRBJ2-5	CASSIPGGMKTQYF	TGTGCCAGTAGTATCCCCGGAGGAATGAAGACCCAGTACTTC
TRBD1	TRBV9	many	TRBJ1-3	CASSTGTGGLGGNTIYF	TGTGCCAGCAGCACCGGGACAGGGGGCCTCGGTGGAAACACCATATATTTT
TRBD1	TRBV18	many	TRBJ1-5	CASSQDRHQPQHF	TGTGCCAGCTCGCAGGACAGGCATCAGCCCCAGCATTTT
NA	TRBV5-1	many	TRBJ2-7	CASSPISPSHEQYF	TGCGCCAGCAGCCCCATTAGCCCCTCCCACGAGCAGTACTTC
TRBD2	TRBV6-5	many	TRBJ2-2	CASSYFSSGFGELFF	TGTGCCAGCAGTTATTTTTCTAGCGGGTTCGGGGAGCTGTTTTTT
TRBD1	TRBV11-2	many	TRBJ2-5	CASSRDRGEAQYF	TGTGCCAGCAGCCGGGACAGGGGCGAGGCCCAGTACTTC
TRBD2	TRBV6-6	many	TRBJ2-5	CASSTPSGARETQYF	TGTGCCAGCAGCACACCTAGCGGGGCAAGGGAGACCCAGTACTTC
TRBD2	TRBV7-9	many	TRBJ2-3	CASSPSGGSDTQYF	TGTGCCAGCAGCCCAAGCGGCGGGAGTGATACGCAGTATTTT
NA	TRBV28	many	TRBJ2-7	CASSLGLYEQYF	TGTGCCAGCAGTTTAGGGCTCTACGAGCAGTACTTC
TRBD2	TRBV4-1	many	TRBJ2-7	CASSQPGLAGDFSYEQYF	TGCGCCAGCAGCCAACCGGGACTAGCGGGGGACTTCTCCTACGAGCAGTACTTC
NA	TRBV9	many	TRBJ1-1	CASSRHGGAPNTEAFF	TGTGCCAGCAGCCGTCATGGTGGGGCCCCGAACACTGAAGCTTTCTTT
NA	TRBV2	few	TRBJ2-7	CASVGARGSYEQYF	TGTGCCAGCGTCGGGGCCAGGGGCTCCTACGAGCAGTACTTC
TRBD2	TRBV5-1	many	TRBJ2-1	CASSPLAGGYNEQFF	TGCGCCAGCAGCCCACTAGCGGGGGGGTACAATGAGCAGTTCTTC
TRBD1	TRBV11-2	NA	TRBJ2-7	CASSLGSSRGLYEQYF	TGTGCCAGCAGCTTAGGGTCATCAAGGGGGCTATACGAGCAGTACTTC
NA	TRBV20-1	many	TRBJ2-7	CSARDGAVQYF	TGCAGTGCTAGAGATGGGGCGGTGCAGTACTTC
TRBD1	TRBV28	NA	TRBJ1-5	CASRYPGTGVSNQPQHF	TGTGCCAGCAGGTACCCCGGGACAGGTGTGAGCAATCAGCCCCAGCATTTT
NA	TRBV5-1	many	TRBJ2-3	CASSLDGGTDTQYF	TGCGCCAGCAGCTTGGATGGAGGCACAGATACGCAGTATTTT
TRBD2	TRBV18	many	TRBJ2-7	CASSPRLAHEQYF	TGTGCCAGCTCACCTAGACTAGCTCACGAGCAGTACTTC
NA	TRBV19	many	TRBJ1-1	CASSIKRTGRNTEAFF	TGTGCCAGTAGTATAAAGAGAACAGGGCGGAACACTGAAGCTTTCTTT
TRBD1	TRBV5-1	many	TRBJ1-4	CASSADRGNEKLFF	TGCGCCAGCAGCGCGGACAGGGGGAATGAAAAACTGTTTTTT
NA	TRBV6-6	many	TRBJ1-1	CASSLKRGFGSGAFF	TGTGCCAGCAGCCTAAAGAGGGGGTTCGGCTCAGGGGCTTTCTTT
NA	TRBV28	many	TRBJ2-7	CASSLPGERRYEQYF	TGTGCCAGCAGTTTACCGGGTGAGAGGAGGTACGAGCAGTACTTC
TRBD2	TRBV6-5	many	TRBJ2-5	CASRPGTIETQYF	TGTGCCAGCAGACCGGGGACTATTGAGACCCAGTACTTC
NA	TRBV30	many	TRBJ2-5	CAWSVGLAPETQYF	TGTGCCTGGAGTGTAGGGCTAGCACCAGAGACCCAGTACTTC
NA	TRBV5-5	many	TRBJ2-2	CASSQPGQLTGELFF	TGTGCCAGCAGTCAACCGGGACAACTTACCGGGGAGCTGTTTTTT
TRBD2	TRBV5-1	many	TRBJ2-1	CASSPGGNEQFF	TGCGCCAGCAGCCCGGGGGGTAATGAGCAGTTCTTC
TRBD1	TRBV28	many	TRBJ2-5	CASSQTGGRETQYF	TGTGCCAGCAGTCAGACAGGGGGGCGCGAGACCCAGTACTTC
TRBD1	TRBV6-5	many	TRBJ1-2	CASSLRRQGIYGYTF	TGTGCCAGCAGCCTCCGCCGACAGGGGATCTATGGCTACACCTTC
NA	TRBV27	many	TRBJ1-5	CATKGGVNQPQHF	TGTGCCACCAAGGGAGGGGTGAATCAGCCCCAGCATTTT
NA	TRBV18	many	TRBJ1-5	CASSPPQGNQPQHF	TGTGCCAGCTCACCACCCCAGGGGAATCAGCCCCAGCATTTT
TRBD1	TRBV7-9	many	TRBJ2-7	CASSIDYRGLSAEQYF	TGTGCCAGCAGCATAGATTACAGGGGGCTTTCGGCCGAGCAGTACTTC
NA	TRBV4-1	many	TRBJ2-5	CASSQDFRETQYF	TGCGCCAGCAGCCAAGATTTCCGGGAGACCCAGTACTTC
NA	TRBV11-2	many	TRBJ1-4	CASSMATLRGEKLFF	TGTGCCAGCAGCATGGCTACCCTCAGAGGTGAAAAACTGTTTTTT
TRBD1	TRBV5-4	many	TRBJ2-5	CASSLGGGKEETQYF	TGTGCCAGCAGCTTGGGAGGGGGCAAGGAAGAGACCCAGTACTTC
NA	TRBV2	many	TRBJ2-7	CASSEFSSEQYF	TGTGCCAGCAGTGAATTTAGCAGCGAGCAGTACTTC
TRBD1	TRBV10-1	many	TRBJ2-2	CASSEAGTGLSANTGELFF	TGCGCCAGCAGTGAGGCCGGGACAGGGCTTTCCGCGAACACCGGGGAGCTGTTTTTT
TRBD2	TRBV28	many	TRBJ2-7	CASRWTSGSGYEQYF	TGTGCCAGCAGATGGACTAGCGGGAGTGGATACGAGCAGTACTTC
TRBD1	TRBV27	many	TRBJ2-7	CASKPQGVIYEQYF	TGTGCCAGCAAACCGCAGGGGGTGATTTACGAGCAGTACTTC
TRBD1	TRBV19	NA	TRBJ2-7	CASSRDRSYEQYF	TGTGCCAGTAGCCGGGACAGATCCTACGAGCAGTACTTC
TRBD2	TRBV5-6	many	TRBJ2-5	CASSSTVASGQETQYF	TGTGCCAGCAGCTCTACTGTCGCTAGCGGCCAAGAGACCCAGTACTTC
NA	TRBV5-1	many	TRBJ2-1	CASSLAQGGYSYNEQFF	TGCGCCAGCAGCTTGGCCCAGGGGGGTTACTCCTACAATGAGCAGTTCTTC
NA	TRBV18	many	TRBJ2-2	CASSVGQDNTGELFF	TGTGCCAGCTCAGTGGGACAAGATAACACCGGGGAGCTGTTTTTT
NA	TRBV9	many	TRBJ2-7	CASSVVDTSPYEQYF	TGTGCCAGCAGCGTAGTCGATACGAGTCCCTACGAGCAGTACTTC
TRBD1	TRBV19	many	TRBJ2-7	CASSIPPMDRVTPWLHYF	TGTGCCAGTAGTATACCTCCTATGGACAGGGTTACTCCCTGGCTCCACTACTTC
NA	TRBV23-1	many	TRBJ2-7	CASSPSRYEQYF	TGCGCCAGCAGCCCCTCGCGGTACGAGCAGTACTTC